This T cell receptor (beta chain) was profiled in a study of cytomegalovirus exposure and HLA in healthy donors (dated by TCRdb to about 2017). Looking at the study overall: The 650 to 750 repertoires of the first cohort and the 120 validation repertoires were produced on the same platform, according to a later analysis. The study aimed to test whether cataloging public T cell receptors could reveal signatures of past pathogen exposure. Besides the first cohort of about 730 subjects, a separate validation cohort made up of over 95 different subjects was used. High-throughput TCR immunosequencing, statistical association of individual TCRs with disease status, and machine learning were combined to predict cytomegalovirus infection status.

Regarding this clone: The clone's antigen remains unknown. There are no base qualities to consult, and no much larger clone falls within one base.

Libraries were constructed by the immunoSEQ multiplex PCR assay. The authors processed their data as follows. A statistical classification framework was built for diagnosing cytomegalovirus status from the catalog of TCR beta chain sequences. The immuneACCESS repertoire file appears here via TCRdb, limited to in-frame rearrangements. These files lack a portion of the clones; in checked studies, under half of the deficit traces to unresolved V genes, and the cause of the others is not known. V and J calls and clone size are those listed in that table; D and trimming were worked out from the DNA. The sample table contains approximately 150,000 clones; only one count was recorded for 85% to 90% of them. Of the sample, more than 2.5% falls within the top ten clones. Overall study outcomes, separate from this receptor: The classifier was reported to diagnose cytomegalovirus status with high specificity and sensitivity in both the original and validation cohorts. A later analysis found that TCRs clustered in the first cohort also tended to co-occur in the 110 or so validation repertoires, with 94% of cluster scores above 0. According to the authors, the approach could potentially be generalized to other disease states and immunological phenotypes. A later analysis had no HLA typing for the validation cohort, so co-occurrence there was scored across all 120 repertoires. In vitro tests confirmed that a few of the cytomegalovirus-associated TCR beta chains recognize cytomegalovirus antigens. Most TCR sequences were observed very rarely across donors, whereas some public TCRs were present in many individuals. A total of about 180 TCR beta chains were listed by the study as associated with cytomegalovirus.

Donors formed part of the validation cohort, which comprised 120 subjects and was distinct from the first cohort of fewer than 750 subjects. The germline V gene (reference sequence) provides CDR1 GTSNPN and CDR2 SVGIG. Between the V and J ends, shortened by 3 bases and 3 bases respectively, the junction contains 15 bases. The CDR3 spans 15 residues, from the cysteine through the phenylalanine. This entry keeps only the CDR3 DNA: 45 bases, framed from base 1. Sequencing was carried out using PBMCs. This sequence was found in a woman aged 18-29 years in good health and CMV-seropositive. This sequence uses TRBV30 and TRBJ1-5, and possibly TRBD1, on 5 matching bases. The CDR3 here reads CAWSVRGIFNQPQHF. The DNA sequence is as follows: TGTGCCTGGAGCGTCCGGGGGATTTTCAATCAGCCCCAGCATTTT.